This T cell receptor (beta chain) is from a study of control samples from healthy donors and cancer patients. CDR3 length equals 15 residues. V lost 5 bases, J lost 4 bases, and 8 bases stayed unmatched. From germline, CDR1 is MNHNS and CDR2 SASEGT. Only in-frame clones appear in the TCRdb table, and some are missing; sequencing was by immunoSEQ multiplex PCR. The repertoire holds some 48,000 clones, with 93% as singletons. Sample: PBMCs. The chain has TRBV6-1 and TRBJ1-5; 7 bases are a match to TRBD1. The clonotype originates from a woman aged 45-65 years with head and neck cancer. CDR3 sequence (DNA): TGTGCCAGCAGTACAAACGGACAGGCAAATCAGCCCCAGCATTTT. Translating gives CASSTNGQANQPQHF.